The 18 T cell receptor beta chains below all came from one sample that was sequenced in a study of blood T cell repertoires in COVID-19. The protocol was immunoSEQ multiplex PCR, while the TCRdb copy is restricted to in-frame clones and leaves out a portion. The sample lists approximately 230,000 clones; approximately 90% were seen once. Source material: PBMCs or T cells enriched from blood (not recorded which). These receptors were taken from a woman younger than 35 who had recovered from COVID-19.

The chain employs TRBV5-1 and TRBJ1-3, with D perhaps matching TRBD1 (6 bases). The CDR3 runs to 13 residues. V dropped 7 bases and J dropped 9 bases, with 17 bases sitting between them. Germline V lookup: CDR1 SGHRS, CDR2 YFSETQ. CDR3 region: CASQGLGRTTIYF. In DNA form, the CDR3 reads TGCGCCAGCCAGGGGTTGGGGCGAACCACCATATATTTT.

The V and J genes are TRBV18 and TRBJ1-1, with D possibly TRBD1 on 5 matching bases. CDR1 KGHSH and CDR2 LQKENI come from the germline V gene. The CDR3 has 15 residues. The germline V and J ends were trimmed by 0 bases and 6 bases, with 14 bases remaining between them. The CDR3 DNA is TGTGCCAGCTCACCACCGTCCGGCAGGGCGGCTGAAGCTTTCTTT. It translates to CASSPPSGRAAEAFF.

The rearrangement joins TRBV5-1 to TRBJ2-3, with D possibly being TRBD2 (6 bases). Trimming stripped 8 bases from V and 4 bases from J, with 11 bases between. The CDR3 has 12 amino acids. Per the germline V gene, CDR1 is SGHRS and CDR2 is YFSETQ. The CDR3 sequence is CASTGVSDTQYF. The DNA of the CDR3 is TGCGCCAGTACGGGAGTTTCAGATACGCAGTATTTT.

The chain carries TRBV6-4 and TRBJ2-5; 9 nucleotides match TRBD1. The CDR3 consists of 17 residues. The germline CDR1 and CDR2 sequences are MRHNA and SNTAGT. J was trimmed by 5 bases and V by 10 bases; bases with no gene match: 20. CDR3 amino acids: CAKGTGNPTRARETQYF. The CDR3 DNA is TGTGCCAAAGGGACAGGGAACCCGACCCGCGCAAGGGAGACCCAGTACTTC.

V is TRBV5-1 and J is TRBJ1-1, with 7 bases identical to TRBD1. Germline V gene lookup returns CDR1 SGHRS and CDR2 YFSETQ. V shed 2 bases, J shed 3 bases, and the junction held 10 bases outside the gene matches. The CDR3 has 16 amino acids. CDR3 in amino acids: CASSFTTGRIDTEAFF. The CDR3 DNA is TGCGCCAGCAGCTTTACGACAGGGCGGATTGACACTGAAGCTTTCTTT.

The V gene is TRBV27, the J gene TRBJ2-3, with D unresolved. Germline-derived CDR1 and CDR2 are MNHEY and SMNVEV (reference sequence). Trimming shortened V by 6 bases and J by 0 bases, and 13 bases separated the two germline ends. There are 15 residues in the CDR3. The CDR3 DNA reads TGTGCCAGCAGGTCGACTGGTCCTAGCACAGATACGCAGTATTTT. Protein product: CASRSTGPSTDTQYF.

CDR3 amino acids: CASSLTGYEQYF. CDR3 DNA sequence: TGTGCCAGCAGCTTAACGGGATACGAGCAGTACTTC. This chain joins TRBV5-6 and TRBJ2-7; D is perhaps TRBD2 (5 bases). CDR1 and CDR2 (germline): SGHDT, YYEEEE. V was pared by 2 bases and J by 4 bases, with 7 bases between. This CDR3 spans 12 amino acids.

The J gene is TRBJ1-5, the V gene TRBV28, with 7 bases that match TRBD1. CDR3 length: 15 residues. V was clipped by 5 bases and J by 3 bases; unmatched bases: 7. Germline lookup yields CDR1 MDHEN and CDR2 SYDVKM. The CDR3 loop reads CASSPRTGANQPQHF. The CDR3 nucleotides are TGTGCCAGCAGTCCCCGAACAGGGGCCAATCAGCCCCAGCATTTT.

The V gene is TRBV6-5, the J gene TRBJ2-3, with a possible D match to TRBD1 (6 bases). The CDR3 has 12 amino acids. The germline CDR1 and CDR2 sequences are MNHEY and SVGAGI. V was cut by 6 bases and J by 13 bases, with 17 bases left in between. The CDR3 loop reads CASSQDRNSEYF. The CDR3 nucleotides are TGTGCCAGCAGCCAAGACAGGAACAGCGAGTATTTT.

The V gene is TRBV7-2, the J gene TRBJ1-3; D is uncertain. The CDR3 sequence is 15 residues long. Trimming removed 1 base at V and 0 bases at J, with 7 bases between. In germline, CDR1 is SGHTA, CDR2 FQGNSA. CDR3 residues: CASSLGRSSGNTIYF. The DNA for the CDR3 is TGTGCCAGCAGCTTAGGGCGGAGCTCTGGAAACACCATATATTTT.

The V and J genes are TRBV19 and TRBJ1-4; 10 positions match TRBD1. Unmatched junction bases numbered 10, after V lost 5 bases and J lost 4 bases. Germline-derived CDR1 and CDR2 are LNHDA and SQIVND (reference sequence). The CDR3 spans 17 residues. The CDR3 region has the DNA TGTGCCAGTAGTCTCGAGGGACAGGGGCACCATAATGAAAAACTGTTTTTT. It encodes CASSLEGQGHHNEKLFF.

The chain employs TRBV13 and TRBJ1-2; D is unclear. V was clipped by 0 bases and J by 12 bases, with 14 bases between them. The CDR3 loop spans 13 amino acids. Germline CDR1 is PRHDT and CDR2 is FYEKMQ (reference sequence). CDR3 DNA sequence: TGTGCCAGCAGCTTAGGCCGTTACAGAGAGAACACCTTC. This gives the protein CASSLGRYRENTF.

CDR3 residues: CAISESRTSGKPVNSYNEQFF. The CDR3 region has the DNA TGTGCCATCAGTGAGTCGAGGACTAGCGGGAAACCCGTTAACTCCTACAATGAGCAGTTCTTC. The chain combines TRBV10-3 with TRBJ2-1; 12 positions match TRBD2. The V gene end was trimmed by 0 bases and the J gene end by 0 bases; junction bases not matched to a gene: 12. Looked up from germline, CDR1 is ENHRY and CDR2 is SYGVKD. This CDR3 spans 21 amino acids.

The chain is built from TRBV7-8 and TRBJ1-5, with D unclear. The CDR3 is 15 residues long. CDR1 SGHVS and CDR2 FQNEAQ come from the germline V gene. V was shortened by 6 bases and J by 1 base, with 13 bases between the two germline ends. CDR3 amino acids: CASRASWSSNQPQHF. The CDR3 DNA sequence: TGTGCCAGCAGGGCCTCTTGGTCGAGCAATCAGCCCCAGCATTTT.

This clone was seen just once. J is TRBJ1-1 and V is TRBV3-1 (or the pseudogene TRBV3-2); maybe TRBD1 (5 bases). Germline loops: CDR1 LGHDT, CDR2 YNNKEL (reference sequence). The CDR3 runs to 12 residues. The V gene lost 3 bases and the J gene lost 7 bases, with 9 bases spanning the gap. CDR3 amino acids: CASSQVDSEAFF. Written as DNA, the CDR3 is TGTGCCAGCAGCCAGGTAGACAGTGAAGCTTTCTTT.

The chain employs TRBV15 and TRBJ1-1; TRBD1 aligns across 7 bases. The germline V gene has CDR1 LNHNV and CDR2 YYDKDF (reference sequence). Trimming removed 1 base from V and 2 bases from J; junction bases left unmatched: 4. The CDR3 is 15 residues long. Here the CDR3 DNA reads TGTGCCACCAGCAGAGGGGACAGCGCCAACACTGAAGCTTTCTTT. Its protein is CATSRGDSANTEAFF.

The chain is built from TRBV3-1 (or the pseudogene TRBV3-2) and TRBJ1-3; 7 positions agree with TRBD1. CDR3 length equals 16 residues. The V gene end was trimmed by 9 bases and the J gene end by 4 bases; junction bases not matched to a gene: 15. Germline V lookup: CDR1 LGHDT, CDR2 YNNKEL (reference sequence). The CDR3 reads CASRQAGGGFGNTIYF. The CDR3 region has the DNA TGTGCCAGTCGACAGGCGGGAGGGGGCTTCGGAAACACCATATATTTT.

V is TRBV5-8 and J is TRBJ1-2; maybe TRBD1 (6 bases). This CDR3 region has 15 residues. Trimming removed 4 bases at V and 4 bases at J, with 17 bases between. Germline V CDR1 and CDR2: SGHTS, YDEGEE. The CDR3 region has the DNA TGTGCCAGCAGCACCTACTGGACAGCTACCTATGGCTACACCTTC. Translation gives CASSTYWTATYGYTF.